This record looks at one T cell receptor beta chain sequence and its context. What it binds is not known. Per germline, CDR1 SNHLY and CDR2 FYNNEI. The CDR3 has 18 residues. After removal of 5 bases from V and 3 bases from J, the junction contained 17 bases not matched to a gene. This entry is derived from a study of Ad26.COV2.S vaccination and SARS-CoV-2 variants. The overall study: Vaccine-arm donor from the placebo-controlled COV1001 Ad26.COV2.S trial. Ad26.COV2.S, an intramuscular injection, was given once or twice 56 days apart. Study outcomes and limitations: Placebo and vaccine recipients had non-spike TCR breadth that was similar.

Treatment here: 15 to 20 received Ad26.COV2.S at low or high dose, single or two shots; several received placebo; per-sample allocation not given. Day 63 after the first vaccine or placebo injection was the time point for sampling. Immunization relied on an Ad26 vector, which expressed Wuhan-strain SARS-CoV-2 spike. Only in-frame clones appear in the TCRdb table, and some are missing; sequencing was by immunoSEQ multiplex PCR. The sample has 450,000 to 550,000 clones, roughly 89% seen once. The starting material was peripheral blood, obtained in a trial of Ad26.COV2.S vaccine versus placebo. The TCR was taken from a person aged 18-65 years who received the Ad26.COV2.S COVID-19 vaccine or a placebo. The gene calls are TRBV2 and TRBJ2-3; 7 nucleotides line up with TRBD2. CDR3 sequence: CASSSSSGAARSTDTQYF. CDR3 nucleotide sequence: TGTGCCAGCAGTTCTTCTAGCGGCGCCGCCCGATCTACAGATACGCAGTATTTT.